Sequencing of this TCR beta chain was carried out in a study of shared clonotypes between healthy human individuals. Study-wide background: For every donor, three CD4 naive, three CD4 memory, two CD8 naive and one CD8 memory plates were used.

Germline CDR1 reads SGHDT; CDR2 reads YYEEEE. V lost 4 bases, J lost 2 bases, and 3 bases stayed unmatched. The CDR3 sequence is 13 residues long. Study-level results: Inspection by rarefaction showed sorted-subset sequencing to be incomplete despite large depth. Non-shared clonotypes displayed generation probabilities falling below those of clonotypes present in all four donors.

As originally analysed: As immunoSEQ supplied junction-only sequences (without quality scores), filtering differed. Sequencing was performed with immunoSEQ multiplex PCR; in TCRdb, only in-frame clones are kept and a portion is missing. The V and J calls and clone size come from that table; D and trimming were worked out from the DNA. The sample includes roughly 2.1 million clones, 85% to 95% of them seen just once. In the case of this clone: As yet, its antigen is unknown. The sample holds other DNA sequences that translate to the same CDR3.

As defined, naive CD8 cells were CD45RO-negative and positively selected for CCR7, with terminally differentiated effector memory CD45RA+ cells excluded. Sequencing input: naive CD8+ T cells from PBMCs. The chain combines TRBV5-6 with TRBJ2-7; TRBD1 agrees at 7 bases. The receptor was derived from a man younger than 35 in good health. Some clones in this sample may be carry-over from other donors' samples. In DNA form, the CDR3 reads TGTGCCAGCAGCGCCGGGACAGCCTACGAGCAGTACTTC. Translation: CASSAGTAYEQYF. Full variable domain (missing parts from reference TRBV5-6 and TRBJ2-7): DAGVTQSPTHLIKTRGQQVTLRCSPKSGHDTVSWYQQALGQGPQFIFQYYEEEERQRGNFPDRFSGHQFPNYSSELNVNALLLGDSALYLCASSAGTAYEQYFGPGTRLTVT.